The 7 T cell receptor beta chains below come from one sample, sequenced in a study of cytomegalovirus exposure and HLA in healthy donors. Using immunoSEQ multiplex PCR, the repertoire was profiled, and TCRdb retains in-frame clones only, with some absent. The repertoire holds approximately 100,000 clones, with around 93% as singletons. The sample taken for sequencing was PBMCs. These receptors originate from a woman aged 30 to 39 in good health and CMV-seropositive.

The genes are TRBV6-6 and TRBJ2-7; 9 nucleotides line up with TRBD2. Trimming took 4 bases from V and 2 from J; bases not matched to a gene: 9. This CDR3 is built from 16 residues. In germline, CDR1 is MNHNY, CDR2 SVGAGI (reference sequence). The CDR3 spells CASSSSSGTGTYEQYF. The CDR3 nucleotides are TGTGCCAGCAGTTCATCTAGCGGGACCGGTACCTACGAGCAGTACTTC.

The V gene is TRBV11-2, the J gene TRBJ2-7; no definite D call. Germline V gene sequence: CDR1 SGHAT, CDR2 FQNNGV. Deletions cut 5 bases from V and 2 bases from J, with 19 bases between. CDR3 length equals 16 residues. The CDR3 coding sequence is TGTGCCAGCAGCAGAACCTCAAGCAGAGGTACCTACGAGCAGTACTTC. Translating gives CASSRTSSRGTYEQYF.

The chain joins TRBV5-6 to TRBJ2-7; the D gene is possibly TRBD1 (6 bases). Germline lookup yields CDR1 SGHDT and CDR2 YYEEEE. CDR3 length: 14 residues. Between the trimmed V and J ends, which lost 5 bases and 0 bases, there was a span of 12 bases. The CDR3 here is CASRAGTSSYEQYF. CDR3 sequence (DNA): TGTGCCAGCAGAGCAGGGACAAGCTCCTACGAGCAGTACTTC.

The chain carries TRBV5-1 and TRBJ2-5; 10 bases are shared with TRBD2. The germline V gene encodes CDR1 SGHRS and CDR2 YFSETQ. With V trimmed by 0 bases and J by 1 base, 6 bases remained unmatched. The CDR3 extends over 17 amino acids. The CDR3 loop is CASSLGVAGGAQETQYF. The CDR3 coding sequence is TGCGCCAGCAGCTTGGGGGTAGCGGGAGGTGCCCAAGAGACCCAGTACTTC.

The chain is built from TRBV5-5 and TRBJ1-4, with D maybe TRBD1 (6 bases). Germline CDR1 is SGHKS and CDR2 is YYEKEE (reference sequence). Trimming took off 2 bases at V and 5 bases at J, with 22 bases between the two ends. The CDR3 length is 18 residues. The CDR3 DNA reads as TGTGCCAGCAGCTTATGGACAGACCCCTCGATCGGGAATGAAAAACTGTTTTTT. Protein: CASSLWTDPSIGNEKLFF.

This clone was found once. One end of the junction varies from germline; a read error may be responsible. The identical CDR3 is also encoded by other nucleotide sequences in the sample. The chain joins TRBV15 to TRBJ2-5, with 11 bases fitting TRBD2. The CDR3 sequence is 16 residues long. Germline assignment: CDR1 LNHNV and CDR2 YYDKDF (reference sequence). The CDR3 DNA follows: TGTGCCACCAGCAGAGGACTAGCGGGATCGGGAGAGACCCAATACTTC. This encodes CATSRGLAGSGETQYF.

Turning to this clone: Mismatch with germline at one junction end may stem from a read error. The chain employs TRBV4-3 and TRBJ2-3; TRBD2 agrees at 11 bases. Per germline, CDR1 LGHNA and CDR2 YSLEER. This CDR3 is 16 amino acids long. In nucleotides, the CDR3 is TGCGCCAGCAGCCAAGTAACTAGCGGGAGCAGAGATACGCAGTATTTT. Translation gives CASSQVTSGSRDTQYF.